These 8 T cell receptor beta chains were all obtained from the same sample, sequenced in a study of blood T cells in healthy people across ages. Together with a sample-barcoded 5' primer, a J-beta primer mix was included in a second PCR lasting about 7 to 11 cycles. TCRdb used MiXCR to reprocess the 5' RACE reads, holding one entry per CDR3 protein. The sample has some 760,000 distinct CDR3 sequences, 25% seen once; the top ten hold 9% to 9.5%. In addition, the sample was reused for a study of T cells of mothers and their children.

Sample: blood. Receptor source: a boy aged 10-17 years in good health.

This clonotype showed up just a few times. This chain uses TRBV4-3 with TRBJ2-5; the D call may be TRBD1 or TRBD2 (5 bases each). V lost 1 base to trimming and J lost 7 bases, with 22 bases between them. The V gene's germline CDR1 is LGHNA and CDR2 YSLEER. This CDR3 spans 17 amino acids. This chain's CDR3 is CASSQGSGGAITGTQYF. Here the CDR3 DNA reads TGCGCCAGCAGCCAAGGTTCTGGGGGAGCGATTACGGGGACCCAGTACTTC.

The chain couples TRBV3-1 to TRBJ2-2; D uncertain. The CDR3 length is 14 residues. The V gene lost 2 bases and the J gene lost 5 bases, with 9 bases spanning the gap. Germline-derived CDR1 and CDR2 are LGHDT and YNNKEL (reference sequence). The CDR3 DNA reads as TGTGCCAGCAGCCAACTACCCGGGACCGGGGAGCTGTTTTTT. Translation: CASSQLPGTGELFF. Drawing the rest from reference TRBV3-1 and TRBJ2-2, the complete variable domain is DTAVSQTPKYLVTQMGNDKSIKCEQNLGHDTMYWYKQDSKKFLKIMFSYNNKELIINETVPNRFSPKSPDKAHLNLHINSLELGDSAVYFCASSQLPGTGELFFGEGSRLTVL.

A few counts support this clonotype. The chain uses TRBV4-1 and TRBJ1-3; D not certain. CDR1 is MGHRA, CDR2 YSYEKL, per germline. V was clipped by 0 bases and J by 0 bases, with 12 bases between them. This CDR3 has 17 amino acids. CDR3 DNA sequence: TGCGCCAGCAGCCAAGATCAGCTGGCCGACTCTGGAAACACCATATATTTT. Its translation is CASSQDQLADSGNTIYF.

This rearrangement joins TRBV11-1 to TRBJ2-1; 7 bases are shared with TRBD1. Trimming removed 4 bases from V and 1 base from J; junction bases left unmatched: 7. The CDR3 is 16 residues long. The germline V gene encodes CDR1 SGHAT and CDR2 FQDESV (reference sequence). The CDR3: CASSSNPGQSYNEQFF. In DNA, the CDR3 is TGTGCCAGCAGCTCGAACCCGGGACAGTCCTACAATGAGCAGTTCTTC.

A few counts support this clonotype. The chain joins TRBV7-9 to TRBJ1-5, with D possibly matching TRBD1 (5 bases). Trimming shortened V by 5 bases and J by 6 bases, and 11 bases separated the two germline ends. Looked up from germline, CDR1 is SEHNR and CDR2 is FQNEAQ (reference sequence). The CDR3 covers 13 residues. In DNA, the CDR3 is TGTGCCAGCAGCCCGGGGGGTTCTCAGCCCCAGCATTTT. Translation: CASSPGGSQPQHF.

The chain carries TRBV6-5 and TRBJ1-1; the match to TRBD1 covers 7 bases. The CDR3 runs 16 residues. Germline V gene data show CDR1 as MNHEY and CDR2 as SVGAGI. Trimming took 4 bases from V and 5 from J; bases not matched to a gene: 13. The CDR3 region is CASSLYPGTDRTEAFF. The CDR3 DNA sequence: TGTGCCAGCAGTTTATACCCCGGGACAGACCGGACTGAAGCTTTCTTT.

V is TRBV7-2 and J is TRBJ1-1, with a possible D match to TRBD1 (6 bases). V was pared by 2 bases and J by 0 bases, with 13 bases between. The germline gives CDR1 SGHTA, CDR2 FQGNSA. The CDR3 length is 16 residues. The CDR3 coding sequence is TGTGCCAGCAGCTTATTGGAGGGGGGGCTGAACACTGAAGCTTTCTTT. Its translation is CASSLLEGGLNTEAFF.

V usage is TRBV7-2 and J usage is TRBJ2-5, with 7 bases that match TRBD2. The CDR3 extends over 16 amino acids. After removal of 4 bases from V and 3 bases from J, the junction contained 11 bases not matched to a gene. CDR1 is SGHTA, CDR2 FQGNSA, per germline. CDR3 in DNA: TGTGCCAGCAGCTCACCGGGTGGACTAGTCGAAGAGACCCAGTACTTC. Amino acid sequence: CASSSPGGLVEETQYF.